The next 9 T cell receptor beta chains were all read from a single sample in a study of T cell responses to AZD1222 COVID-19 vaccine. Produced via immunoSEQ multiplex PCR; TCRdb's table is partial and in-frame only. The sample consists of around 100,000 clones, around 87% of them appearing once. The sequenced sample was peripheral blood, obtained 28 days after the second AZD1222 dose. The receptors derive from an adult who received the AZD1222 COVID-19 vaccine.

The chain uses TRBV7-8 and TRBJ2-1, with D perhaps matching TRBD1 or TRBD2 (6 bases each). Germline V lookup: CDR1 SGHVS, CDR2 FQNEAQ. The CDR3 has 14 residues. The V and J ends lost 5 bases and 7 bases respectively, with 15 bases between them. The DNA of the CDR3 is TGTGCCAGCAGCCACGGACAAGGGGGGAATGAGCAGTTCTTC. Translating gives CASSHGQGGNEQFF.

In the case of this clone: Other DNA sequences in the sample encode the same CDR3. The chain joins TRBV7-3 to TRBJ1-2; D might be TRBD1 (5 bases). Germline V gene sequence: CDR1 SGHTA, CDR2 FQGTGA. The CDR3 covers 13 residues. Trimming cost V 3 bases and J 4 bases, with 9 bases left between them. CDR3 sequence: CASSLAGGYGYTF. For the CDR3, the DNA is TGTGCCAGCAGCTTGGCGGGGGGCTATGGCTACACCTTC.

This clone has a count of ten or more. The rearrangement uses TRBV5-4 and TRBJ1-3, with D tentatively TRBD1 (5 bases). Germline V gene lookup returns CDR1 SGHNT and CDR2 YYREEE (reference sequence). CDR3 length: 15 amino acids. Trimming removed 0 bases from V and 1 base from J, with 8 bases in between. The DNA of the CDR3 is TGTGCCAGCAGCTTGGTCGGGGGTTCTGGAAACACCATATATTTT. As protein: CASSLVGGSGNTIYF.

CDR3 bases: TGTGCCAGCAGCCCTGGGTGGGTCCGAGGCCAAGAGACCCAGTACTTC. It specifies CASSPGWVRGQETQYF. The V gene is TRBV2, the J gene TRBJ2-5; D is unresolved. V shed 6 bases and J shed 1 base, with 18 bases lying between them. The CDR3 loop spans 16 amino acids. Germline loops: CDR1 SNHLY, CDR2 FYNNEI.

The rearrangement links TRBV28 to TRBJ2-6, with D tentatively TRBD2 (5 bases). Per the germline V gene, CDR1 is MDHEN and CDR2 is SYDVKM. V lost 6 bases and J 2 bases, leaving 11 bases between the germline ends. The CDR3 has 15 residues. CDR3 nucleotides: TGTGCCAGCAGCCACACTAGGACTGGGGCCAACGTCCTGACTTTC. Translation: CASSHTRTGANVLTF.

The V gene is TRBV5-1, the J gene TRBJ1-2, with D perhaps TRBD1 (5 bases). The V gene's germline CDR1 is SGHRS and CDR2 YFSETQ. Trimming removed 0 bases from V and 6 bases from J, with 9 bases in between. This CDR3 contains 13 residues. In DNA form, the CDR3 reads TGCGCCAGCAGCTTGGTCCGGGGGGATGGCTACACCTTC. This codes for CASSLVRGDGYTF.

The gene calls are TRBV11-1 and TRBJ2-7; TRBD2 is a possible D gene (5 bases). CDR3 length equals 14 residues. CDR1 SGHAT and CDR2 FQDESV come from the germline V gene (reference sequence). V was pared by 5 bases and J by 7 bases, with 18 bases between. CDR3 sequence (DNA): TGTGCCAGCAGCCTAAAGGACTCATTCGCTGAGCAGTACTTC. Its translation: CASSLKDSFAEQYF. The variable domain in full, completed from reference TRBV11-1 and TRBJ2-7, reads EAEVAQSPRYKITEKSQAVAFWCDPISGHATLYWYRQILGQGPELLVQFQDESVVDDSQLPKDRFSAERLKGVDSTLKIQPAELGDSAMYLCASSLKDSFAEQYFGPGTRLTVT.

This rearrangement joins TRBV27 to TRBJ2-2; 8 bases are shared with TRBD1. The V segment lost 3 bases and the J segment 4 bases; nucleotides outside the gene matches: 4. This CDR3 region has 15 residues. The germline V gene encodes CDR1 MNHEY and CDR2 SMNVEV (reference sequence). Here the CDR3 reads CASSFPGGATGELFF. The CDR3 nucleotides are TGTGCCAGCAGTTTCCCAGGGGGCGCCACCGGGGAGCTGTTTTTT.

The CDR3: CASSQGTADNQPQHF. CDR3 bases: TGTGCCAGCAGCCAGGGGACAGCGGACAATCAGCCCCAGCATTTT. The V gene is TRBV4-2, the J gene TRBJ1-5; 7 bases are shared with TRBD1. This CDR3 comprises 15 residues. The junction had 5 bases not matched to a gene; V was cut back by 3 bases and J by 3 bases. Germline-derived CDR1 and CDR2 are LGHNA and YNFKEQ.